The TCR beta chain described here comes from a study of cytomegalovirus exposure and HLA in healthy donors. PCR used 60 Vbeta primers and 13 Jbeta primers. TCRdb's copy holds only in-frame clones and misses some; the assay was immunoSEQ multiplex PCR. The sample has 50,000 to 65,000 clones; around 70% are singletons. This clone has just a few counts. The germline V gene has CDR1 SQVTM and CDR2 ANQGSEA. The V and J ends lost 5 bases and 10 bases respectively, with 14 bases between them. The length of the CDR3 is 11 residues. The sequence derives from a young man in good health and CMV-seronegative. Material for sequencing was PBMCs. The chain couples TRBV29-1 to TRBJ1-1; D perhaps matches TRBD1 (6 bases). The CDR3 region is CSVMGAKGAFF. The DNA of the CDR3 is TGCAGCGTTATGGGGGCTAAGGGAGCTTTCTTT.